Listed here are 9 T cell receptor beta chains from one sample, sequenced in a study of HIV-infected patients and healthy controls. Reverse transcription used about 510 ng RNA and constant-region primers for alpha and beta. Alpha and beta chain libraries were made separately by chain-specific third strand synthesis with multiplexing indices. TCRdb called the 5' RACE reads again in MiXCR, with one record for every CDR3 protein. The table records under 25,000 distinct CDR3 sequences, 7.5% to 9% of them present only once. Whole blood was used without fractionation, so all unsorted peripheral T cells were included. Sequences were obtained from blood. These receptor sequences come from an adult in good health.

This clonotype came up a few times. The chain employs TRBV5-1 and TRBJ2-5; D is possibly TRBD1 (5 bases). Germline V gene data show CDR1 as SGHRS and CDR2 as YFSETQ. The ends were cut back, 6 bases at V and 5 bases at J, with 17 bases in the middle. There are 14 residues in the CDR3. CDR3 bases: TGCGCCAGCACGCGACAGACCAGCGTGGAGACCCAGTACTTC. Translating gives CASTRQTSVETQYF.

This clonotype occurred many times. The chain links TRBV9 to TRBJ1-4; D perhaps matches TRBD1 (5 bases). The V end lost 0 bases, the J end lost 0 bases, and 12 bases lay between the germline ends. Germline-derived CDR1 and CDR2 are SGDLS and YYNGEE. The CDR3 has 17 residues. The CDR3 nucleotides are TGTGCCAGCAGCGTAGGCAGGGAACAGGCAACTAATGAAAAACTGTTTTTT. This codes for CASSVGREQATNEKLFF.

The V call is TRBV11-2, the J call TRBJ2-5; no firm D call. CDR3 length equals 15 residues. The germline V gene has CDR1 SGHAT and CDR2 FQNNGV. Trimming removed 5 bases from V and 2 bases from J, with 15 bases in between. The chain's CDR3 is CASSPLITGQETQYF. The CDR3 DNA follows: TGTGCCAGCAGCCCCTTAATCACCGGGCAAGAGACCCAGTACTTC.

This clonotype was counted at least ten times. CDR3: CASSWETGGTEAFF. In nucleotides, the CDR3 is TGTGCCAGCAGTTGGGAAACAGGGGGGACTGAAGCTTTCTTT. The V call is TRBV6-5, the J call TRBJ1-1; TRBD1 aligns across 8 bases. This CDR3 region has 14 residues. V was pared by 4 bases and J by 5 bases, with 6 bases of the junction left unmatched. CDR1 MNHEY and CDR2 SVGAGI come from the germline V gene.

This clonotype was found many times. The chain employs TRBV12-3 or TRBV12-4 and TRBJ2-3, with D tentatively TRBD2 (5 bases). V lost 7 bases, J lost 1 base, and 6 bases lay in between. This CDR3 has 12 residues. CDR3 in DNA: TGTGCCAGCAAGGGAGGCACAGATACGCAGTATTTT. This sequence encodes CASKGGTDTQYF.

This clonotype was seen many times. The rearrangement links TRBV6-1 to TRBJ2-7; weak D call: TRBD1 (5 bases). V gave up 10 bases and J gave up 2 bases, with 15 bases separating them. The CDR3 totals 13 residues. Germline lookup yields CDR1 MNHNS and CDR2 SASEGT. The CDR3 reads CAIQGRVPYEQYF. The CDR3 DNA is TGTGCCATCCAGGGCAGGGTTCCCTACGAGCAGTACTTC.

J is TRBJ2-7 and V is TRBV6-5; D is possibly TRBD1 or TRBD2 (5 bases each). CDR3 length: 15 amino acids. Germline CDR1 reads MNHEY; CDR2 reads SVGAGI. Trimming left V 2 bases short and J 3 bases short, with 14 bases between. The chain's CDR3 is CASSYDRRGYYEQYF. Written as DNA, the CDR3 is TGTGCCAGCAGTTACGACAGACGAGGGTACTACGAGCAGTACTTC.

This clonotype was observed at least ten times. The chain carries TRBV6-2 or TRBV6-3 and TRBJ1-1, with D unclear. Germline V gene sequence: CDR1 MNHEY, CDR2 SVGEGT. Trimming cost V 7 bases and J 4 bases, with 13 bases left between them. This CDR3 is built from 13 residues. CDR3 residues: CASKQHDGTEAFF. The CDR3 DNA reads TGTGCCAGCAAACAACATGATGGCACTGAAGCTTTCTTT.

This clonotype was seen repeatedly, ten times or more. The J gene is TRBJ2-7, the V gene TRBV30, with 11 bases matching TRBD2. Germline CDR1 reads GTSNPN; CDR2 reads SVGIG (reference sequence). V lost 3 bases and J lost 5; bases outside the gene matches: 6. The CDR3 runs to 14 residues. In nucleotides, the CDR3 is TGTGCCTGGAGGCTAGCGGGAGGAACCCACGAGCAGTACTTC. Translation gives CAWRLAGGTHEQYF.